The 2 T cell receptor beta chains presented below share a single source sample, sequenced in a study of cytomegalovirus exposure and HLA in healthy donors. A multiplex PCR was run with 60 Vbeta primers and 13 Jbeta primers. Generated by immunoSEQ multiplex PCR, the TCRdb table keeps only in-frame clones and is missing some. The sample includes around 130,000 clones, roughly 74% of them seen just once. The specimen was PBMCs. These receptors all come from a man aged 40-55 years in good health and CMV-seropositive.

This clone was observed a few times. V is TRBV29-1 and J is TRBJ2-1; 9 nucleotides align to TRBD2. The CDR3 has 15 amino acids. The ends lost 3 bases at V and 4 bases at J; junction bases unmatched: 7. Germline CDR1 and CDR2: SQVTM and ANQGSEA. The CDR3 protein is CSVDSSGMGYNEQFF. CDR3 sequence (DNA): TGCAGCGTTGACTCTAGCGGGATGGGGTACAATGAGCAGTTCTTC.

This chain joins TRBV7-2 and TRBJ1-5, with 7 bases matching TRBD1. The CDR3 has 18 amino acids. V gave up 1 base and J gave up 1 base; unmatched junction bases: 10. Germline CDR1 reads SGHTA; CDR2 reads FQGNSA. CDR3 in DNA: TGTGCCAGCAGCTTAGTGGGGACCGGGACAGCGAGCAATCAGCCCCAGCATTTT. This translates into CASSLVGTGTASNQPQHF. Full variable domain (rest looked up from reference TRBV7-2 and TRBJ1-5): GAGVSQSPSNKVTEKGKDVELRCDPISGHTALYWYRQSLGQGLEFLIYFQGNSAPDKSGLPSDRFSAERTGGSVSTLTIQRTQQEDSAVYLCASSLVGTGTASNQPQHFGDGTRLSIL.